These 22 T cell receptor beta chains originate from one sample sequenced in a study of control samples from healthy donors and cancer patients. Sequencing used immunoSEQ multiplex PCR; TCRdb keeps in-frame clones, though not all of them. The sample has about 180,000 clones, around 92% seen once; the top ten hold just over 2%. The sequencing input was blood. The receptors shown here come from a woman aged 40 to 49 in good health.

The chain combines TRBV5-1 with TRBJ1-2, with a tentative D call TRBD1 (6 bases). Germline CDR1 SGHRS, CDR2 YFSETQ. This CDR3 is built from 15 residues. The V and J ends lost 7 bases and 4 bases respectively, with 20 bases between them. The CDR3: CASYSGATTGYGYTF. The CDR3 coding sequence is TGCGCCAGCTACTCGGGGGCGACTACGGGCTATGGCTACACCTTC.

The J gene is TRBJ2-2, the V gene TRBV2; D remains unclear. CDR3 size: 13 residues. Trimming shortened V by 2 bases and J by 0 bases, and 1 base separated the two germline ends. CDR1 and CDR2 (germline): SNHLY, FYNNEI. The CDR3 region is CASSETNTGELFF. The CDR3 DNA is TGTGCCAGCAGTGAAACGAACACCGGGGAGCTGTTTTTT.

The V and J genes are TRBV7-6 and TRBJ2-2; 7 bases fit TRBD1. Germline CDR1 is SGHVS and CDR2 is FNYEAQ. Germline trimming cut 4 bases from V and 4 bases from J; bases unmatched to any gene: 3. The CDR3 spans 14 residues. CDR3 protein: CASSYGQATGELFF. CDR3 coding DNA: TGTGCCAGCAGCTACGGACAGGCCACCGGGGAGCTGTTTTTT. Full variable domain (remainder filled in from reference TRBV7-6 and TRBJ2-2): GAGVSQSPRYKVTKRGQDVALRCDPISGHVSLYWYRQALGQGPEFLTYFNYEAQQDKSGLPNDRFSAERPEGSISTLTIQRTEQRDSAMYRCASSYGQATGELFFGEGSRLTVL.

The rearrangement joins TRBV19 to TRBJ2-3, with 8 bases that match TRBD2. CDR3 length equals 16 residues. Trimming took 5 bases from V and 3 from J; bases not matched to a gene: 10. Germline V gene data show CDR1 as LNHDA and CDR2 as SQIVND (reference sequence). The CDR3 sequence is CASSAAAGAGTDTQYF. CDR3 nucleotides: TGTGCCAGTAGTGCGGCAGCGGGGGCCGGGACAGATACGCAGTATTTT.

This chain joins TRBV6-1 and TRBJ1-6, with a weak D call TRBD1 (5 bases). CDR3 size: 14 residues. V was clipped by 3 bases and J by 4 bases, with 7 bases between them. CDR1 and CDR2 from the germline V gene are MNHNS and SASEGT. The CDR3 loop reads CASSDRQYNSPLHF. CDR3 nucleotides: TGTGCCAGCAGTGACAGACAGTATAATTCACCCCTCCACTTT.

The V and J genes are TRBV2 and TRBJ1-1; D not resolved. CDR3 length: 14 amino acids. Trimming pared 3 bases from V and 6 bases from J, leaving 14 bases between. Germline assignment: CDR1 SNHLY and CDR2 FYNNEI. CDR3 sequence (DNA): TGTGCCAGCAGTGATCCTGAACCACCGGCTGAAGCTTTCTTT. Residues: CASSDPEPPAEAFF. The whole variable domain, remainder taken from reference TRBV2 and TRBJ1-1, is EPEVTQTPSHQVTQMGQEVILRCVPISNHLYFYWYRQILGQKVEFLVSFYNNEISEKSEIFDDQFSVERPDGSNFTLKIRSTKLEDSAMYFCASSDPEPPAEAFFGQGTRLTVV.

This chain uses TRBV2 with TRBJ2-5, with 8 nucleotides matching TRBD2. The germline gives CDR1 SNHLY, CDR2 FYNNEI. The CDR3 has 12 residues. V gave up 10 bases and J gave up 4 bases; unmatched junction bases: 5. The CDR3 coding sequence is TGTGCCACCGGGGGGGCCCCAGAGACCCAGTACTTC. Translated, it gives CATGGAPETQYF.

The chain carries TRBV19 and TRBJ1-5; TRBD1 might be the D (6 bases). Germline V gives CDR1 LNHDA, CDR2 SQIVND (reference sequence). This CDR3 is built from 15 residues. The ends were cut back, 7 bases at V and 2 bases at J, with 15 bases in the middle. CDR3 sequence (DNA): TGTGCCAGTACCACCGCAGGGGCCGGCAATCAGCCCCAGCATTTT. Residues: CASTTAGAGNQPQHF.

V usage is TRBV15 and J usage is TRBJ2-5; TRBD1 is a possible D gene (5 bases). Deletions cut 1 base from V and 3 bases from J, with 12 bases between. The CDR3 runs 15 residues. The germline V gene encodes CDR1 LNHNV and CDR2 YYDKDF (reference sequence). The CDR3 here is CATSRVDRGEETQYF. The CDR3 bases are TGTGCCACCAGCAGAGTTGATAGGGGTGAAGAGACCCAGTACTTC.

The chain has TRBV28 and TRBJ2-2, with a weak D call TRBD2 (7 bases). The ends were cut back, 0 bases at V and 6 bases at J, with 17 bases in the middle. CDR1 is MDHEN, CDR2 SYDVKM, per germline. The CDR3 is 17 residues long. CDR3 sequence (DNA): TGTGCCAGCAGTTTATGGAAGCTAGCCGGGGGGCCCGGGGAGCTGTTTTTT. Translating gives CASSLWKLAGGPGELFF.

The chain joins TRBV3-1 (or the pseudogene TRBV3-2) to TRBJ2-2; D is unresolved. From germline, CDR1 is LGHDT and CDR2 YNNKEL (reference sequence). V was shortened by 3 bases and J by 5 bases, with 4 bases between the two germline ends. The CDR3 contains 12 residues. The CDR3 is CASSQLTGELFF. CDR3 coding DNA: TGTGCCAGCAGCCAGCTTACCGGGGAGCTGTTTTTT.

This chain joins TRBV5-1 and TRBJ1-6; 7 bases match TRBD1. CDR3 length: 17 residues. Losses at the gene ends were 0 bases for V and 0 bases for J; bases not matched to a gene: 3. CDR1 is SGHRS and CDR2 is YFSETQ in the germline V gene. CDR3 sequence: CASSLVSGGSYNSPLHF. The CDR3 nucleotides are TGCGCCAGCAGCTTGGTATCAGGGGGCTCCTATAATTCACCCCTCCACTTT.

J is TRBJ1-6 and V is TRBV15, with D unresolved. The length of the CDR3 is 14 residues. Trimming pared 1 base from V and 14 bases from J, leaving 15 bases between. Germline CDR1 is LNHNV and CDR2 is YYDKDF (reference sequence). CDR3 nucleotide sequence: TGTGCCACCAGCAGAGCCCCGGCTCTTTCCGCCCTCCACTTT. Protein: CATSRAPALSALHF.

The chain carries TRBV14 and TRBJ2-1; no clear D gene. Germline loops: CDR1 SGHDN, CDR2 FVKESK. Between the trimmed V and J ends, which lost 4 bases and 6 bases, there was a span of 16 bases. The CDR3 sequence is 15 residues long. The CDR3, as DNA: TGTGCCAGCAGCCTCGTAGAGGCTACAAGCAATGAGCAGTTCTTC. This gives the protein CASSLVEATSNEQFF.

This clone occurred a few times. The CDR3 sequence: CASRFQTSGGTYEQYF. CDR3 bases: TGTGCCAGCAGATTCCAGACTAGCGGGGGGACCTACGAGCAGTACTTC. The gene calls are TRBV27 and TRBJ2-7, with 13 positions matching TRBD2. Germline CDR1 is MNHEY and CDR2 is SMNVEV (reference sequence). The length of the CDR3 is 16 residues. Losses at the gene ends were 6 bases for V and 2 bases for J; bases not matched to a gene: 7.

This clone has a handful of counts. The V call is TRBV6-6, the J call TRBJ1-3; perhaps TRBD1 as D (5 bases). Trimming removed 4 bases at V and 11 bases at J, with 18 bases between. CDR1 and CDR2 from the germline V gene are MNHNY and SVGAGI (reference sequence). The CDR3 has 14 amino acids. CDR3 sequence reads: CASSSHEGERSIYF. The CDR3 nucleotides read TGTGCCAGCAGTTCCCATGAAGGGGAGCGATCCATATATTTT.

In its sample, this clone was seen once. The chain couples TRBV6-5 to TRBJ1-1; D ambiguous. CDR1 and CDR2 from the germline V gene are MNHEY and SVGAGI. CDR3 size: 11 residues. The V and J ends lost 4 bases and 3 bases respectively, with 3 bases between them. CDR3 nucleotides: TGTGCCAGCAGTTCGTACACTGAAGCTTTCTTT. This translates into CASSSYTEAFF.

The chain is built from TRBV13 and TRBJ1-1, with a possible D match to TRBD1 (6 bases). The CDR3 consists of 14 residues. The V end lost 1 base, the J end lost 5 bases, and 11 bases lay between the germline ends. Germline-derived CDR1 and CDR2 are PRHDT and FYEKMQ (reference sequence). The CDR3 bases are TGTGCCAGCAGCTTAGTGCAGGGGAGAACTGAAGCTTTCTTT. The encoded protein is CASSLVQGRTEAFF.

The gene calls are TRBV2 and TRBJ2-3, with 9 bases lining up with TRBD1. Germline-derived CDR1 and CDR2 are SNHLY and FYNNEI. The CDR3 is made up of 16 amino acids. With V trimmed by 5 bases and J by 7 bases, 13 bases remained unmatched. In DNA form, the CDR3 reads TGTGCCAGCAGTTCTTGGGGGGGGACAGGGCGGCATACGCAGTATTTT. Amino acids: CASSSWGGTGRHTQYF.

This clone was detected only a few times. This chain connects TRBV2 to TRBJ1-5, with D unresolved. There are 15 residues in the CDR3. V dropped 4 bases and J dropped 3 bases, with 13 bases sitting between them. Per the germline V gene, CDR1 is SNHLY and CDR2 is FYNNEI. CDR3 loop: CASSAGWGYNQPQHF. The CDR3 bases are TGTGCCAGCAGTGCGGGGTGGGGATACAATCAGCCCCAGCATTTT.

This clone was found a few times. DNA for the CDR3: TGTGCCAGCAGTTTATCTTGGTCGACCCCGACAGGGGGCCATCTGGATGGCTACACCTTC. It specifies CASSLSWSTPTGGHLDGYTF. The chain employs TRBV27 and TRBJ1-2, with 10 bases aligning to TRBD1. The V segment lost 0 bases and the J segment 6 bases; nucleotides outside the gene matches: 19. CDR1 and CDR2 (germline): MNHEY, SMNVEV (reference sequence). This CDR3 spans 20 amino acids.

The chain links TRBV29-1 to TRBJ1-1; D is undetermined. The CDR3 is made up of 13 amino acids. Per the germline V gene, CDR1 is SQVTM and CDR2 is ANQGSEA. V lost 1 base and J 10 bases, leaving 16 bases between the germline ends. DNA of the CDR3: TGCAGCGTTGAAGGCCGGCGAGAGGTTATAGCTTTCTTT. It translates to CSVEGRREVIAFF.